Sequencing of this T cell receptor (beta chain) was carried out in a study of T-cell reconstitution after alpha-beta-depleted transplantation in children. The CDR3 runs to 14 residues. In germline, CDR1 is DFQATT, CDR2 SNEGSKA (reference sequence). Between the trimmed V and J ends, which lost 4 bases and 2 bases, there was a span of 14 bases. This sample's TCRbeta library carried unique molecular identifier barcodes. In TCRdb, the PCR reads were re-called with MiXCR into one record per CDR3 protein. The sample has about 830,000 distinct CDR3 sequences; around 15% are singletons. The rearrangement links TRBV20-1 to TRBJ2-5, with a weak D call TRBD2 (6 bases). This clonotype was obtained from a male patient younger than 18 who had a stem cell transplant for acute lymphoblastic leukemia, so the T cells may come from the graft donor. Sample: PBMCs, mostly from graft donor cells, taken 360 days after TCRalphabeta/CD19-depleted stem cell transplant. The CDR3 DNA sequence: TGCAGTGCTATAGCCCGGGAGACTCAAGAGACCCAGTACTTC. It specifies CSAIARETQETQYF.